These 13 T cell receptor beta chains were all obtained from the same sample, sequenced in a study of blood T cell repertoires in COVID-19. Assay used: immunoSEQ multiplex PCR; TCRdb lists only in-frame clones, some missing. The sample holds around 150,000 clones, roughly 79% seen once. What was sequenced was peripheral blood. These receptors were taken from a woman aged 55-70 years with active or convalescent COVID-19.

The J gene is TRBJ1-1, the V gene TRBV5-5, with 7 bases lining up with TRBD1. V gave up 7 bases and J gave up 4 bases; unmatched junction bases: 10. Germline CDR1 reads SGHKS; CDR2 reads YYEKEE (reference sequence). CDR3 length equals 14 residues. For the CDR3, the DNA is TGTGCCAGCGACAGGGACTCGGGGCGCACTGAAGCTTTCTTT. This translates into CASDRDSGRTEAFF.

CDR3 region: CASSLLGVDQYF. CDR3 nucleotide sequence: TGTGCCAGCAGCTTACTAGGTGTTGACCAGTACTTC. The chain has TRBV11-2 and TRBJ2-5; D is unresolved. The V end lost 2 bases, the J end lost 10 bases, and 11 bases lay between the germline ends. This CDR3 spans 12 amino acids. The V gene's germline CDR1 is SGHAT and CDR2 FQNNGV.

The V gene is TRBV5-4, the J gene TRBJ2-3; 11 bases align to TRBD2. V shed 0 bases, J shed 1 base, and the junction held 1 base outside the gene matches. The length of the CDR3 is 16 residues. Looked up from germline, CDR1 is SGHNT and CDR2 is YYREEE (reference sequence). This CDR3 is CASSLELAGGTDTQYF. The CDR3, as DNA: TGTGCCAGCAGCTTGGAACTAGCGGGAGGCACAGATACGCAGTATTTT.

The V and J genes are TRBV6-2 or TRBV6-3 and TRBJ2-2, with D perhaps matching TRBD2 (6 bases). This CDR3 has 15 amino acids. Germline CDR1 and CDR2: MNHEY and SVGEGT. V was cut by 2 bases and J by 6 bases, with 13 bases left in between. This CDR3 reads CASSYGLAPAGELFF. The CDR3 DNA is TGTGCCAGCAGTTACGGGCTAGCGCCGGCCGGGGAGCTGTTTTTT.

The chain is built from TRBV24-1 and TRBJ2-3; 10 bases are shared with TRBD2. CDR3 length: 16 amino acids. Trimming removed 5 bases from V and 0 bases from J; junction bases left unmatched: 4. Germline V gene data show CDR1 as KGHDR and CDR2 as SFDVKD. The CDR3 reads CATSVSGRGSTDTQYF. The CDR3 DNA reads as TGTGCCACCAGTGTAAGCGGGAGGGGTAGCACAGATACGCAGTATTTT.

CDR3 region: CASSLASGGVTDTQYF. CDR3 coding DNA: TGCGCCAGCAGCTTGGCTAGCGGGGGGGTCACAGATACGCAGTATTTT. The chain recombines TRBV5-1 with TRBJ2-3; 12 nucleotides align to TRBD2. Germline V gene lookup returns CDR1 SGHRS and CDR2 YFSETQ. The J segment lost 2 bases and the V segment lost 0 bases, leaving 1 base of the junction unmatched. CDR3 length: 16 residues. The variable domain in full, completed from reference TRBV5-1 and TRBJ2-3, reads KAGVTQTPRYLIKTRGQQVTLSCSPISGHRSVSWYQQTPGQGLQFLFEYFSETQRNKGNFPGRFSGRQFSNSRSEMNVSTLELGDSALYLCASSLASGGVTDTQYFGPGTRLTVL.

The rearrangement joins TRBV6-5 to TRBJ1-6; the match to TRBD1 covers 7 bases. Germline assignment: CDR1 MNHEY and CDR2 SVGAGI. The CDR3 covers 15 residues. The J segment lost 2 bases and the V segment lost 6 bases, leaving 4 bases of the junction unmatched. The CDR3 reads CASRGTVAYNSPLHF. The CDR3 DNA reads TGTGCCAGCAGGGGGACAGTTGCCTATAATTCACCCCTCCACTTT.

This chain connects TRBV4-1 to TRBJ2-7; 11 bases are shared with TRBD2. This CDR3 contains 16 residues. CDR1 and CDR2 from the germline V gene are MGHRA and YSYEKL. V gave up 4 bases and J gave up 0 bases; unmatched junction bases: 5. The CDR3 region has the DNA TGCGCCAGCAGCCTTTTCCTAGCGGGAGGCTCCTACGAGCAGTACTTC. This encodes CASSLFLAGGSYEQYF.

The chain couples TRBV25-1 to TRBJ2-2; 7 bases align to TRBD1. The J segment lost 1 base and the V segment lost 1 base, leaving 3 bases of the junction unmatched. The CDR3 runs to 16 residues. Germline assignment: CDR1 MGHDK and CDR2 SYGVNS. CDR3 residues: CASSEFGQVNTGELFF. The CDR3 nucleotides read TGTGCCAGCAGTGAATTCGGACAGGTGAACACCGGGGAGCTGTTTTTT.

This clone occurred a few times. The V gene is TRBV7-2, the J gene TRBJ1-5; D is unresolved. From germline, CDR1 is SGHTA and CDR2 FQGNSA. The V end lost 4 bases, the J end lost 5 bases, and 9 bases lay between the germline ends. This CDR3 is built from 13 residues. CDR3 DNA sequence: TGTGCCAGCAGCTGGAAGGGAGATCAGCCCCAGCATTTT. It encodes CASSWKGDQPQHF.

The rearrangement uses TRBV27 and TRBJ1-4, with 10 positions matching TRBD1. CDR1 and CDR2 (germline): MNHEY, SMNVEV (reference sequence). This CDR3 spans 19 amino acids. V dropped 2 bases and J dropped 3; count of bases not matched to a gene: 12. CDR3 sequence reads: CASSLRGDRGSFANEKLFF. Here the CDR3 DNA reads TGTGCCAGCAGTTTACGTGGGGACAGGGGTTCATTTGCTAATGAAAAACTGTTTTTT.

This clone was seen only once. V usage is TRBV11-2 and J usage is TRBJ2-5, with TRBD1 matching 11 bases. The CDR3 is 16 residues long. From germline, CDR1 is SGHAT and CDR2 FQNNGV. J gave up 1 base and V 3 bases, and 4 bases lay outside the gene matches. The CDR3 nucleotides are TGTGCCAGCAGCTTCCAGGGACAGGGGGTCCAAGAGACCCAGTACTTC. As protein: CASSFQGQGVQETQYF.

The chain carries TRBV28 and TRBJ2-5, with 8 nucleotides matching TRBD1. From germline, CDR1 is MDHEN and CDR2 SYDVKM. CDR3 length: 14 residues. V lost 1 base to trimming and J lost 6 bases; unmatched junction nucleotides: 4. The CDR3 is CASSLSGQGKTQYF. CDR3 nucleotides: TGTGCCAGCAGTTTATCCGGACAGGGAAAGACCCAGTACTTC. The complete variable domain, with remaining parts taken from reference TRBV28 and TRBJ2-5, reads DVKVTQSSRYLVKRTGEKVFLECVQDMDHENMFWYRQDPGLGLRLIYFSYDVKMKEKGDIPEGYSVSREKKERFSLILESASTNQTSMYLCASSLSGQGKTQYFGPGTRLLVL.